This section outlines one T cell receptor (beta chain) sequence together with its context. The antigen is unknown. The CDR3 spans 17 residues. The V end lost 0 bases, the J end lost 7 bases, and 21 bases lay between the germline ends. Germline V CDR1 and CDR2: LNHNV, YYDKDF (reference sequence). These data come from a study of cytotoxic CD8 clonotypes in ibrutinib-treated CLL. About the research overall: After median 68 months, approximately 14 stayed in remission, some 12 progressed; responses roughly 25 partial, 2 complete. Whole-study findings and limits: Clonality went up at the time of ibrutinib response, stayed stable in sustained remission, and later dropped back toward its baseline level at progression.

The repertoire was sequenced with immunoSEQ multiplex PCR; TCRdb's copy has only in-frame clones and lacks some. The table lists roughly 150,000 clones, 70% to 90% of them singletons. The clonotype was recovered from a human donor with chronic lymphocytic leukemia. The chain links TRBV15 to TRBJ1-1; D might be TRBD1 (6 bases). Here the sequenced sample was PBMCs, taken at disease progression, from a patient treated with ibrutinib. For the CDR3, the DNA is TGTGCCACCAGCAGAGATTCGTTGGGCCAGGGGCAAAATGAAGCTTTCTTT. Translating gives CATSRDSLGQGQNEAFF.